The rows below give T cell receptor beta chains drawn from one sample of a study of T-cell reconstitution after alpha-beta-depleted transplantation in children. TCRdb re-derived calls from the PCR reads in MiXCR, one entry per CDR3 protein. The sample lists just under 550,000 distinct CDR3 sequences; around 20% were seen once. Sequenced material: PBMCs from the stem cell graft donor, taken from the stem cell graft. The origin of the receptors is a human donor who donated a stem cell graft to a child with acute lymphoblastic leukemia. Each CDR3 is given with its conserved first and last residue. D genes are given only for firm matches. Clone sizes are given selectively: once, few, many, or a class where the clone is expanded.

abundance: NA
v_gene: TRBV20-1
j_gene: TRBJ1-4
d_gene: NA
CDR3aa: CSARDASTVATNEKLFF
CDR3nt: TGCAGTGCTAGAGATGCTTCGACGGTTGCAACTAATGAAAAACTGTTTTTT

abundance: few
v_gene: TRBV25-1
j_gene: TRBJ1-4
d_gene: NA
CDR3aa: CASSEYKGTDEKLFF
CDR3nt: TGTGCCAGCAGTGAATATAAGGGTACGGATGAAAAACTGTTTTTT

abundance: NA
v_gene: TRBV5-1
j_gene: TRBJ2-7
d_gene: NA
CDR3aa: CASSLSPLEQYF
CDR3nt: TGCGCCAGCAGCTTGTCTCCTCTCGAGCAGTACTTC

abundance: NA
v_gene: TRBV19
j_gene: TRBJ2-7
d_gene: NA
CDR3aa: CASSTVSGVPYEQYF
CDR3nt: TGTGCCAGTAGTACCGTAAGCGGAGTTCCCTACGAGCAGTACTTC

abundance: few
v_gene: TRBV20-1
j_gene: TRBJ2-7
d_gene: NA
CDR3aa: CSARSIEDPLREQYF
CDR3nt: TGCAGTGCTAGATCAATCGAGGACCCACTACGCGAGCAGTACTTC

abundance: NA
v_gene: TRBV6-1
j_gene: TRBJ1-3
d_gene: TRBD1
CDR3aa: CASSRTGTPDTIYF
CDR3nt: TGTGCCAGCAGTAGGACAGGCACCCCAGACACCATATATTTT

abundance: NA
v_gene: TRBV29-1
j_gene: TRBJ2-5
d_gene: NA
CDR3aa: CSVEYAGRQETQYF
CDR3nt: TGCAGCGTTGAATATGCAGGGCGCCAAGAGACCCAGTACTTC

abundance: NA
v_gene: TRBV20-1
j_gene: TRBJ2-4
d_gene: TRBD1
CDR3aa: CSARRGQGVINIQYF
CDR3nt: TGCAGTGCTAGGAGGGGGCAGGGGGTGATCAACATTCAGTACTTC

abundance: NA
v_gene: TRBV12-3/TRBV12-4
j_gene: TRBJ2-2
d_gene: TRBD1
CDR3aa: CASSLRDRGGTGELFF
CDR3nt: TGTGCCAGCAGTTTACGGGACAGGGGGGGCACCGGGGAGCTGTTTTTT

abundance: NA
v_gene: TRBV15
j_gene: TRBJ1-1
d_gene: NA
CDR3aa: CATINPGMDTEAFF
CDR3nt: TGTGCCACCATCAACCCTGGGATGGACACTGAAGCTTTCTTT

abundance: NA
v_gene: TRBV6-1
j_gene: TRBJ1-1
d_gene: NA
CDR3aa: CASTVGWGNTEAFF
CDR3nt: TGTGCCAGCACCGTCGGTTGGGGGAACACTGAAGCTTTCTTT

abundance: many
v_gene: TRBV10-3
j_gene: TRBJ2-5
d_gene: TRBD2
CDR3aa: CAIRGGKTGGETQYF
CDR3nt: TGTGCCATCAGAGGTGGGAAAACGGGAGGTGAGACCCAGTACTTC

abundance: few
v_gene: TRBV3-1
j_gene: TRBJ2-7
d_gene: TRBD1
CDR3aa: CASSQVTGTREQYF
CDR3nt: TGTGCCAGCAGCCAAGTGACAGGGACCCGGGAGCAGTACTTC

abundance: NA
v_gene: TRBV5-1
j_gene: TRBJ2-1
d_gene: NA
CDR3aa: CASSLAPGKSNEQFF
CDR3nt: TGCGCCAGCAGCTTGGCCCCGGGTAAGAGTAATGAGCAGTTCTTC

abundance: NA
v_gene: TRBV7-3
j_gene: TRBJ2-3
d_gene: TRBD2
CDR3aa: CASSPISGRAASDTQYF
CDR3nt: TGTGCCAGCAGCCCAATTAGCGGGAGGGCCGCCTCAGATACGCAGTATTTT

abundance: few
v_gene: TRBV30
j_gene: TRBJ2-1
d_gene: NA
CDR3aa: CAWSNWETEQFF
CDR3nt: TGTGCCTGGAGTAACTGGGAAACTGAGCAGTTCTTC

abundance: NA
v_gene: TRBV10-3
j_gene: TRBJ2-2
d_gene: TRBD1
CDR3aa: CAISGPDRGPDTGELFF
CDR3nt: TGTGCCATCAGTGGCCCTGACAGGGGGCCCGACACCGGGGAGCTGTTTTTT

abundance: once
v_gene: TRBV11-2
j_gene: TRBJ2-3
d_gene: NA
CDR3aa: CASSSRLGQYF
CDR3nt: TGTGCCAGCAGCTCACGGCTGGGGCAGTATTTT

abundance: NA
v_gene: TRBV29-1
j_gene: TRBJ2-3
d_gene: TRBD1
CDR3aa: CSVEDPQGFSSTDTQYF
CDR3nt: TGCAGCGTTGAAGACCCACAGGGGTTCTCTAGCACAGATACGCAGTATTTT

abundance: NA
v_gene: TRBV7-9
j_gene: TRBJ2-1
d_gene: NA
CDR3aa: CASSYITGCEQFF
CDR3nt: TGTGCCAGCAGTTATATCACCGGGTGTGAGCAGTTCTTC

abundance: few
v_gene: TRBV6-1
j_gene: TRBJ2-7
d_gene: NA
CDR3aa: CASHLGVGQFYEQYF
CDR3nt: TGTGCCAGCCACCTAGGGGTAGGACAATTCTACGAGCAGTACTTC

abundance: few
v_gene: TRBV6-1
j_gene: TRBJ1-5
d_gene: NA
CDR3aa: CASSEGQTLNQPQHF
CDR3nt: TGTGCCAGCAGTGAAGGACAGACCCTCAATCAGCCCCAGCATTTT

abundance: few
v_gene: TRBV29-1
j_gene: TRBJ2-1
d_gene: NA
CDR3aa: CSVDRYSEQFF
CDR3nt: TGCAGCGTTGATAGGTATAGTGAGCAGTTCTTC

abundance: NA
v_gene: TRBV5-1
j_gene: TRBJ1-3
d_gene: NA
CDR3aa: CASSLVSGALNTIYF
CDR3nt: TGCGCCAGCAGCTTGGTGTCCGGGGCCTTAAACACCATATATTTT

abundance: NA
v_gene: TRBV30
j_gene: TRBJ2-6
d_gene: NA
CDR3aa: CVWESGANVLTF
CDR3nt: TGTGTCTGGGAGTCAGGGGCCAACGTCCTGACTTTC

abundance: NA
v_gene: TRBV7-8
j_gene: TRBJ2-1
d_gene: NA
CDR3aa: CASTFGVSEQFF
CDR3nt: TGTGCCAGCACCTTCGGGGTGTCTGAGCAGTTCTTC

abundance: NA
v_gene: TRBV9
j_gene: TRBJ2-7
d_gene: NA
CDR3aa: CASSVGVSGGEQYF
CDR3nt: TGTGCCAGCAGCGTAGGAGTAAGCGGAGGCGAGCAGTACTTC

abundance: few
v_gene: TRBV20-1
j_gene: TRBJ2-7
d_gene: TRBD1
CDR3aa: CSARDQQGLGEQYF
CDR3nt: TGCAGTGCTAGAGATCAACAGGGGCTCGGCGAGCAGTACTTC

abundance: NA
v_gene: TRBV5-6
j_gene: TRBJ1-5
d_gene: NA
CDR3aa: CASSSGGPNSNQPQHF
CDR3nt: TGTGCCAGCAGCTCTGGGGGGCCCAATAGCAATCAGCCCCAGCATTTT

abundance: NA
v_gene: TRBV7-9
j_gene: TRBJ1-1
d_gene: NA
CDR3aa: CASSLQNNEAFF
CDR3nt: TGTGCCAGCAGCTTACAGAATAATGAAGCTTTCTTT

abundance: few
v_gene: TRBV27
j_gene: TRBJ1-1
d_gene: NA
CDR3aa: CASSLSPTYTEAFF
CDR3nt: TGTGCCAGCAGTTTATCGCCAACATACACTGAAGCTTTCTTT

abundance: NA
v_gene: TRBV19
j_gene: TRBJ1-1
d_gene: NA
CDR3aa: CASKPGPREAFF
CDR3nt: TGTGCCAGTAAACCAGGGCCTCGAGAGGCTTTCTTT

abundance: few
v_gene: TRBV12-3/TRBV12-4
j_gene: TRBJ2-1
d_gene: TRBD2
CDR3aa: CASSPLAERYNEQFF
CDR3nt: TGTGCCAGCAGCCCCCTAGCGGAGCGGTACAATGAGCAGTTCTTC

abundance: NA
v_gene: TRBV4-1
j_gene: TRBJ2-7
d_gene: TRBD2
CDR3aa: CASSLGLAVPAYEQYF
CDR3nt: TGCGCCAGCAGTCTCGGACTAGCGGTACCCGCCTACGAGCAGTACTTC

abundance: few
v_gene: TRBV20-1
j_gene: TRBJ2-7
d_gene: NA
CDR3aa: CSARELGPLSYEQYF
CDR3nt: TGCAGTGCTAGAGAGCTGGGACCCCTCTCCTACGAGCAGTACTTC

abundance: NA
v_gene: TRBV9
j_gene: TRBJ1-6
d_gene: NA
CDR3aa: CASRGKGGPYNSPLHF
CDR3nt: TGTGCCAGCAGGGGCAAAGGGGGTCCCTATAATTCACCCCTCCACTTT

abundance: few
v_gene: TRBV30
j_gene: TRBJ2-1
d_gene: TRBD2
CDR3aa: CAWSAGGDEQFF
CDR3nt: TGTGCCTGGAGTGCCGGGGGGGATGAGCAGTTCTTC

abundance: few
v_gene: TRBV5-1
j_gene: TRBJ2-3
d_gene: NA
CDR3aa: CASSLEEGGTDTQYF
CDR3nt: TGCGCCAGCAGCTTGGAAGAGGGGGGCACAGATACGCAGTATTTT

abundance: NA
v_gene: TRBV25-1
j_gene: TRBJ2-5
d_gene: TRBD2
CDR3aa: CASSEWGSGPQETQYF
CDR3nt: TGTGCCAGCAGTGAATGGGGTAGCGGGCCACAAGAGACCCAGTACTTC

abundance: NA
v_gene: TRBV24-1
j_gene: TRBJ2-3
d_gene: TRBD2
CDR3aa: CATSDFGTGLGPDTQYF
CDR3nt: TGTGCCACCAGTGATTTTGGAACGGGACTAGGACCAGATACGCAGTATTTT

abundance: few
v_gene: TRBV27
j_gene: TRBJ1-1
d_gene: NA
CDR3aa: CASALFMNTEAFF
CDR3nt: TGTGCCAGCGCGCTTTTCATGAACACTGAAGCTTTCTTT

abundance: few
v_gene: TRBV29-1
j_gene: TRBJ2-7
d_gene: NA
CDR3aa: CSVAGRSAYEQYF
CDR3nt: TGCAGCGTGGCGGGCAGGTCAGCCTACGAGCAGTACTTC

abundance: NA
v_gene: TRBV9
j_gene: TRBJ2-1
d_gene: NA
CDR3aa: CASSVVPGWGSYNEQFF
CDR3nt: TGTGCCAGCAGCGTCGTCCCTGGTTGGGGCTCCTACAATGAGCAGTTCTTC

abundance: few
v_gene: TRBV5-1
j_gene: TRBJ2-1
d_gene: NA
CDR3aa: CASNRDTGWRFF
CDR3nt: TGCGCCAGCAACAGGGATACCGGGTGGCGGTTCTTC

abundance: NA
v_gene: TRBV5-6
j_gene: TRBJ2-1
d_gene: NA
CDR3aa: CASSLLGESYNEQFF
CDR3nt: TGTGCCAGCAGCTTGCTAGGCGAGTCCTACAATGAGCAGTTCTTC

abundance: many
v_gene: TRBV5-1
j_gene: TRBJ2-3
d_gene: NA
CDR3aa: CASSLRPLTDTQYF
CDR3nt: TGCGCCAGCAGCTTGCGGCCGCTCACAGATACGCAGTATTTT

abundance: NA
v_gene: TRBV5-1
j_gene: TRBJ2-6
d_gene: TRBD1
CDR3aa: CASSVDRVGANVLTF
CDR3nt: TGCGCCAGCAGCGTGGACAGGGTAGGGGCCAACGTCCTGACTTTC

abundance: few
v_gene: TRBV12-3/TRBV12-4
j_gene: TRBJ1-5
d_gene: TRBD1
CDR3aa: CASSSRTGVSQPQHF
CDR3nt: TGTGCCAGCAGTTCCCGGACAGGGGTGAGTCAGCCCCAGCATTTT

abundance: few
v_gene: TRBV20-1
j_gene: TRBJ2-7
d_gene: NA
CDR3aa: CSAYHGMWDEQYF
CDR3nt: TGCAGTGCGTACCACGGGATGTGGGACGAGCAGTACTTC

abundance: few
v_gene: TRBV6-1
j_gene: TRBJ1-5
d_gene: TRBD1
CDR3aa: CASSPTTGGMEPQHF
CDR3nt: TGTGCCAGCAGCCCCACGACAGGGGGCATGGAGCCCCAGCATTTT

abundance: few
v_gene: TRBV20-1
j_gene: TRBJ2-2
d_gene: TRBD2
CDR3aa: CSARLAGGASGELFF
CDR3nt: TGCAGTGCTAGACTAGCGGGAGGGGCTAGCGGGGAGCTGTTTTTT

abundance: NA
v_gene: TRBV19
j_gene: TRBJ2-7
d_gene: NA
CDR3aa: CASSMVQGPYEQYF
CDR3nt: TGTGCCAGTAGTATGGTGCAGGGCCCCTACGAGCAGTACTTC